This TCR beta chain was identified in a study of early T cells in non-severe SARS-CoV-2 infection. Germline V gene lookup returns CDR1 SGDLS and CDR2 YYNGEE. Trimming left V 4 bases short and J 5 bases short, with 22 bases between. The CDR3 contains 16 residues. TCRdb called the 5' RACE reads again in MiXCR, with one record for every CDR3 protein. Seen here are around 61,000 distinct CDR3 sequences, under 14% observed once, and the top ten hold 1.5% to 2%. The sequence derives from an adult who was a healthcare worker with PCR-confirmed SARS-CoV-2 infection or an uninfected control (not recorded which). The genes are TRBV9 and TRBJ2-7; D tentatively fits TRBD1 or TRBD2 (5 bases each). Input material: whole blood. The DNA for the CDR3 is TGTGCCAGCAGCCCCCGAAGGATGGGCCGGGGCGACGAGCAGTACTTC. Its protein product is CASSPRRMGRGDEQYF.